The 18 T cell receptor beta chains given below trace back to one sample, sequenced in a study of shared clonotypes between healthy human individuals. Generated by immunoSEQ multiplex PCR, the TCRdb table keeps only in-frame clones and is missing some. The sample has around 1.9 million clones; just over 90% are singletons. The naive CD8 population came from CD45RO-negative cells selected for CCR7, without terminally differentiated effector memory CD45RA+ cells. The sample taken for sequencing was naive CD8+ T cells from PBMCs. The receptors derive from a man younger than 30 in good health. Some clones in this sample may be carry-over from other donors' samples.

The chain links TRBV19 to TRBJ2-1, with 8 bases aligning to TRBD2. CDR1 is LNHDA, CDR2 SQIVND, per germline (reference sequence). V was pared by 3 bases and J by 7 bases, with 8 bases of the junction left unmatched. This CDR3 comprises 15 residues. The CDR3 nucleotides read TGTGCCAGTAGTATCCTCGCTAGCGGGTTGAATGAGCAGTTCTTC. Amino acid sequence: CASSILASGLNEQFF. The variable domain in full, completed from reference TRBV19 and TRBJ2-1, reads DGGITQSPKYLFRKEGQNVTLSCEQNLNHDAMYWYRQDPGQGLRLIYYSQIVNDFQKGDIAEGYSVSREKKESFPLTVTSAQKNPTAFYLCASSILASGLNEQFFGPGTRLTVL.

This sequence joins TRBV28 and TRBJ1-2; D may be TRBD1 (5 bases). This CDR3 is 15 amino acids long. Germline CDR1 reads MDHEN; CDR2 reads SYDVKM. The V end was cut by 5 bases, the J end by 4 bases, with 17 bases between. The CDR3 here is CASSPRPGRSYGYTF. In DNA form, the CDR3 reads TGTGCCAGCAGTCCTAGGCCGGGACGGAGCTATGGCTACACCTTC.

The DNA of the CDR3 is TGTGCCAGCAGCTTGGACCCTGACACTGAAGCTTTCTTT. As protein: CASSLDPDTEAFF. This rearrangement joins TRBV5-6 to TRBJ1-1; D unresolved. The CDR3 consists of 13 residues. In germline, CDR1 is SGHDT, CDR2 YYEEEE. Trimming removed 0 bases at V and 3 bases at J, with 6 bases between.

The chain links TRBV11-2 to TRBJ1-4; D is unresolved. This CDR3 has 16 amino acids. Deletions cut 1 base from V and 7 bases from J, with 16 bases between. Germline V gene sequence: CDR1 SGHAT, CDR2 FQNNGV. This CDR3 is CASSLAIRPRGEKLFF. CDR3 nucleotides: TGTGCCAGCAGCTTAGCGATCAGGCCTCGGGGTGAAAAACTGTTTTTT.

V is TRBV29-1 and J is TRBJ1-1; the D gene is possibly TRBD1 (5 bases). The CDR3 consists of 14 residues. Trimming removed 3 bases at V and 1 base at J, with 12 bases between. Germline loops: CDR1 SQVTM, CDR2 ANQGSEA. The CDR3 sequence is CSVDGARGNTEAFF. The CDR3 DNA follows: TGCAGCGTTGATGGGGCTAGGGGGAACACTGAAGCTTTCTTT.

The J gene is TRBJ1-1, the V gene TRBV29-1; possibly TRBD1 for D (5 bases). There are 15 residues in the CDR3. Trimming cost V 6 bases and J 6 bases, with 23 bases left between them. The germline V gene has CDR1 SQVTM and CDR2 ANQGSEA. CDR3 in DNA: TGCAGCGTCCGCGGTAACCGGGCAAGGGGCCCTGAAGCTTTCTTT. The encoded protein is CSVRGNRARGPEAFF.

Remarks on this clone: This sample includes further DNA sequences coding for the same CDR3. The chain carries TRBV6-6 and TRBJ2-1; no clear D gene. V was cut by 2 bases and J by 0 bases, with 11 bases left in between. Germline V lookup: CDR1 MNHNY, CDR2 SVGAGI (reference sequence). The CDR3 has 16 amino acids. CDR3 DNA: TGTGCCAGCAGTTACCTCCTTCGGAGCTCCTACAATGAGCAGTTCTTC. This sequence encodes CASSYLLRSSYNEQFF.

A note on this clone: Other DNA sequences in this sample translate to the same CDR3. The chain combines TRBV4-1 with TRBJ2-3, with TRBD1 as a possible D gene (5 bases). CDR3 length equals 15 residues. The germline gives CDR1 MGHRA, CDR2 YSYEKL. V was trimmed by 0 bases and J by 2 bases, leaving 9 bases between them. The CDR3 bases are TGCGCCAGCAGCCAAGAAAGGGGTATCACAGATACGCAGTATTTT. Amino acids: CASSQERGITDTQYF.

CDR3 region: CASSPPRGGSYEQYF. CDR3 DNA sequence: TGTGCCAGCAGCCCGCCCAGGGGGGGGTCCTACGAGCAGTACTTC. The V gene is TRBV11-2, the J gene TRBJ2-7; TRBD1 or TRBD2 may be the D gene (7 bases each). Germline V gives CDR1 SGHAT, CDR2 FQNNGV. V lost 5 bases, J lost 1 base, and 15 bases lay in between. CDR3 length: 15 residues.

This clone was seen just once. The chain links TRBV2 to TRBJ1-1; D remains ambiguous. Per germline, CDR1 SNHLY and CDR2 FYNNEI. Trimming removed 7 bases from V and 0 bases from J, with 18 bases in between. CDR3 length: 16 amino acids. The CDR3 coding sequence is TGTGCCAGCACTTCCGTTGGTGTAGGCTTGAACACTGAAGCTTTCTTT. Translating gives CASTSVGVGLNTEAFF.

The rearrangement uses TRBV13 and TRBJ2-1; 14 nucleotides agree with TRBD2. Losses at the gene ends were 5 bases for V and 10 bases for J; bases not matched to a gene: 10. The length of the CDR3 is 16 residues. Germline V gives CDR1 PRHDT, CDR2 FYEKMQ (reference sequence). CDR3 protein: CASSLRLAGGPVEQFF. For the CDR3, the DNA is TGTGCCAGCAGCCTACGACTAGCGGGAGGGCCGGTCGAGCAGTTCTTC.

The chain joins TRBV10-3 to TRBJ2-5; possibly TRBD2 for D (6 bases). V lost 5 bases and J lost 5, with 15 bases in between. Germline CDR1 reads ENHRY; CDR2 reads SYGVKD. This CDR3 has 14 amino acids. The CDR3 DNA reads as TGTGCCATCAGTACGGACTACCCAGGGGAGACCCAGTACTTC. Translating gives CAISTDYPGETQYF.

This clone has more than one count but fewer than ten. This rearrangement joins TRBV29-1 to TRBJ1-3; D uncertain. Germline loops: CDR1 SQVTM, CDR2 ANQGSEA. CDR3 length equals 14 residues. The V gene lost 4 bases and the J gene lost 0 bases, with 10 bases spanning the gap. The CDR3 sequence is CSVAVSASGNTIYF. The CDR3 DNA follows: TGCAGCGTTGCGGTCTCGGCCTCTGGAAACACCATATATTTT.

This clone was observed a handful of times. The CDR3 DNA reads TGTGCCAGCAGCGTCGGCACAGGCCGATACTATGGCTACACCTTC. Protein sequence: CASSVGTGRYYGYTF. The chain recombines TRBV9 with TRBJ1-2; the D gene is possibly TRBD1 (5 bases). Germline V CDR1 and CDR2: SGDLS, YYNGEE. The CDR3 is 15 amino acids. Trimming cost V 2 bases and J 3 bases, with 14 bases left between them.

The J gene is TRBJ2-7, the V gene TRBV28; D gene ambiguous. The germline gives CDR1 MDHEN, CDR2 SYDVKM. V lost 6 bases and J lost 6, with 15 bases in between. The CDR3 consists of 13 residues. The CDR3, as DNA: TGTGCCAGCAGAACCCCTCCAACGGTCGAGCAGTACTTC. This translates into CASRTPPTVEQYF.

In its sample, this clone was seen once. V usage is TRBV27 and J usage is TRBJ2-7; maybe TRBD1 (6 bases). The germline V and J ends were trimmed by 1 base and 1 base, with 8 bases remaining between them. This CDR3 is 14 amino acids long. Germline-derived CDR1 and CDR2 are MNHEY and SMNVEV (reference sequence). CDR3 residues: CASSLWGQSYEQYF. In DNA form, the CDR3 reads TGTGCCAGCAGTTTATGGGGGCAGTCCTACGAGCAGTACTTC.

The CDR3 loop is CASSLAQGSWETQYF. For the CDR3, the DNA is TGTGCCAGCAGCTTAGCGCAGGGGTCATGGGAGACCCAGTACTTC. V and J are TRBV7-9 and TRBJ2-5; a weak D match, TRBD1 (6 bases). CDR3 length: 15 amino acids. Trimming removed 0 bases at V and 5 bases at J, with 13 bases between. From germline, CDR1 is SEHNR and CDR2 FQNEAQ (reference sequence). The variable domain in full, completed from reference TRBV7-9 and TRBJ2-5, reads DTGVSQNPRHKITKRGQNVTFRCDPISEHNRLYWYRQTLGQGPEFLTYFQNEAQLEKSRLLSDRFSAERPKGSFSTLEIQRTEQGDSAMYLCASSLAQGSWETQYFGPGTRLLVL.

The V gene is TRBV6-6, the J gene TRBJ1-1; D unresolved. CDR1 is MNHNY, CDR2 SVGAGI, per germline (reference sequence). V was shortened by 0 bases and J by 0 bases, with 8 bases between the two germline ends. The CDR3 totals 15 residues. CDR3 sequence reads: CASSYSELLNTEAFF. The CDR3 DNA reads as TGTGCCAGCAGTTACTCGGAGCTTTTGAACACTGAAGCTTTCTTT.